This record looks at one T cell receptor beta chain sequence and its context. CD4+CD127+ cells were sorted as the conventional CD4 T cells. The source of the sample is a study of B cell selection in AIRE deficiency. TCRdb keeps only in-frame clones here, not all; method: immunoSEQ multiplex PCR. The data hold 20,000 to 25,000 clones, with around 97% observed a single time. V dropped 2 bases and J dropped 6 bases, with 14 bases sitting between them. This CDR3 region has 15 residues. CDR1 SGHRS and CDR2 YFSETQ come from the germline V gene. Specimen: conventional CD4+ T cells sorted from PBMCs. The TCR was taken from a human donor with AIRE deficiency. The chain recombines TRBV5-1 with TRBJ2-2, with TRBD1 as a possible D gene (6 bases). The CDR3 nucleotides read TGCGCCAGCAGCTTTATTTTAGGGGGTGCCGGGGAGCTGTTTTTT. Its protein is CASSFILGGAGELFF.